Listed below are T cell receptor beta chains from one sample, sequenced in a study of human T cells and chemical hapten exposure. TCRdb recomputed calls from the RACE reads with MiXCR, one row per CDR3 protein. This table has about 350,000 distinct CDR3 sequences, around 5% appearing once. Sequencing was performed on whole blood, taken in connection with sensitization to the hapten diphenylcyclopropenone (DPC). These receptors were taken from a woman younger than 35 with alopecia areata. Some clones in this sample may be carry-over from other donors' samples. Each CDR3 is given with its conserved first and last residue.

>TRBJ1-1|TRBV20-1
CSARGSGLNTEAFF
>TRBJ2-5|TRBV7-9
CASSPGQTETQYF
>TRBJ2-4|TRBV11-1
CASRHDRGAQYF
>TRBJ2-7|TRBV6-5
CASSSRQGDSFYEQYF
>TRBJ1-5|TRBV7-9
CASSTQGQPQHF
>TRBJ2-3|TRBV10-3
CAISPQGTDTQYF
>TRBJ1-1|TRBV28
CASSQQGPLIEAFF
>TRBJ2-5|TRBV15
CATSRGTSGGGQETQYF
>TRBJ1-5|TRBV9
CASSAGTSEPQHF
>TRBJ1-4|TRBV7-2
CASSLVGTGIYNEKLFF
>TRBJ2-1|TRBV20-1
CSARESNSGAKFF
>TRBJ1-3|TRBV7-2
CASSLKGYSGNTIYF
>TRBJ2-5|TRBV20-1
CSARDLIPSGGQTETQYF
>TRBJ1-6|TRBV4-2
CASSQDPGQGSSPLHF
>TRBJ1-2|TRBV2
CASNRLANYGYTF
>TRBJ2-2|TRBV7-3
CASSLQGMNTGELFF
>TRBJ1-4|TRBV12-3/TRBV12-4
CASSFVDEKLFF
>TRBJ2-3|TRBV7-2
CASSPFRATDTQYF
>TRBJ1-4|TRBV3-1
CASQTGDTEKLFF
>TRBJ2-3|TRBV7-2
CASSLRAAGGLDTQYF
>TRBJ1-5|TRBV7-7
CASSLQGAMRQPQHF
>TRBJ2-7|TRBV10-1
CASKPPKGRGFSEQYF
>TRBJ2-5|TRBV10-3
CATTPLAGVETQYF
>TRBJ1-1|TRBV6-2/TRBV6-3
CASSREEWTEAFF
>TRBJ2-2|TRBV21-1
CASKNRTGELIF
>TRBJ2-3|TRBV6-2/TRBV6-3
CASSSYTGAAQHTQYF
>TRBJ1-2|TRBV29-1
CSVDDPGQGIYDGYTF
>TRBJ2-5|TRBV4-2
CASSQDRLEKTQYF
>TRBJ2-1|TRBV20-1
CSARPAGYNEQFF
>TRBJ1-6|TRBV12-3/TRBV12-4
CASRQERDPLHF
>TRBJ1-2|TRBV6-5
CASSSPGTEKSSF
>TRBJ2-7|TRBV5-1
CASSRTVRGYEQYF
>TRBJ2-5|TRBV7-2
CASSTRDRGGETQYF
>TRBJ1-5|TRBV7-2
CASSLGTGSLGNQPQHF
>TRBJ1-6|TRBV6-5
CASSWRASNSPLHF
>TRBJ1-6|TRBV7-2
CASSLGNTGDNSPLHF
>TRBJ2-3|TRBV6-1
CASSESDPTGTDTQYF
>TRBJ2-5|TRBV15
CATSRESPVRSVGPPETQYF
>TRBJ1-6|TRBV12-3/TRBV12-4
CASSLQVPNNSPLHF
>TRBJ1-1|TRBV6-2/TRBV6-3
CASIGQGWTEAFF
>TRBJ1-1|TRBV20-1
CSAPEGAMNTEAFF
>TRBJ1-2|TRBV3-1
CASSQELRSARSNYGYTF
>TRBJ2-1|TRBV4-2
CASSGTPNEQFF
>TRBJ1-5|TRBV6-1
CASSEWGGEGQPQHF